The 23 T cell receptor beta chains given below trace back to one sample, sequenced in a study of blood T cell repertoires in COVID-19. Profiled with immunoSEQ multiplex PCR; TCRdb holds only in-frame clones, not every one. The profile shows about 470,000 clones, around 87% of them singletons. Material for sequencing was PBMCs or T cells enriched from blood (not recorded which). All receptors come from a woman between 18 and 29 years old who had recovered from COVID-19.

The V and J genes are TRBV5-1 and TRBJ1-1; a possible D gene is TRBD1 (6 bases). CDR3 size: 14 residues. Germline CDR1 SGHRS, CDR2 YFSETQ. Trimming removed 2 bases from V and 9 bases from J, with 17 bases in between. The CDR3 loop is CASSLYTGQLKAFF. The CDR3 DNA reads as TGCGCCAGCAGCTTATACACCGGACAGTTAAAAGCTTTCTTT.

A word on this clone: The identical CDR3 is also encoded by other nucleotide sequences in the sample. The chain uses TRBV5-1 and TRBJ2-5; TRBD2 matches at 11 bases. CDR3 length equals 16 residues. CDR1 and CDR2 from the germline V gene are SGHRS and YFSETQ. J gave up 3 bases and V 5 bases, and 9 bases lay outside the gene matches. The CDR3 sequence: CASSPRLAGPEETQYF. The CDR3 DNA sequence: TGCGCCAGCAGTCCCAGACTAGCGGGGCCCGAAGAGACCCAGTACTTC.

The V call is TRBV30, the J call TRBJ2-3; D unclear. The CDR3 spans 8 residues. Germline-derived CDR1 and CDR2 are GTSNPN and SVGIG (reference sequence). V gave up 8 bases and J gave up 5 bases, with 2 bases separating them. The CDR3 here is CALDTQYF. Written as DNA, the CDR3 is TGTGCCCTAGATACGCAGTATTTT.

This clone was seen a few times. The chain combines TRBV3-1 (or the pseudogene TRBV3-2) with TRBJ1-6; D is ambiguous. The CDR3 sequence is 12 residues long. Trimming pared 7 bases from V and 10 bases from J, leaving 11 bases between. The germline V gene encodes CDR1 LGHDT and CDR2 YNNKEL (reference sequence). CDR3 amino acids: CASNREGSPLHF. The DNA for the CDR3 is TGTGCCAGCAACCGGGAGGGATCACCCCTCCACTTT.

The chain recombines TRBV18 with TRBJ2-2, with 9 bases fitting TRBD1. V trimming: 5 bases; J trimming: 3 bases; junction bases outside the gene matches: 4. The CDR3 runs to 15 residues. CDR1 and CDR2 from the germline V gene are KGHSH and LQKENI. CDR3 coding DNA: TGTGCCAGCTCAGCCGACAGGGGGGACACCGGGGAGCTGTTTTTT. It translates to CASSADRGDTGELFF.

The chain combines TRBV5-1 with TRBJ1-1, with 7 bases aligning to TRBD1. With V trimmed by 5 bases and J by 5 bases, 6 bases remained unmatched. CDR3 length: 13 residues. CDR1 SGHRS and CDR2 YFSETQ come from the germline V gene. The CDR3 region has the DNA TGCGCCAGCAGTCTGACAGGGAGGACTGAAGCTTTCTTT. Protein: CASSLTGRTEAFF.

The rearrangement uses TRBV4-1 and TRBJ2-4, with TRBD1 as a possible D gene (7 bases). Deletions cut 1 base from V and 1 base from J, with 23 bases between. Germline CDR1 MGHRA, CDR2 YSYEKL. The CDR3 sequence is 20 residues long. CDR3 residues: CASSQARGTVTPGAKNIQYF. Written as DNA, the CDR3 is TGCGCCAGCAGCCAAGCCCGGGGGACAGTGACGCCGGGGGCCAAAAACATTCAGTACTTC.

The V call is TRBV5-1, the J call TRBJ1-1, with TRBD1 matching over 10 bases. There are 15 residues in the CDR3. CDR1 and CDR2 (germline): SGHRS, YFSETQ. The junction had 3 bases not matched to a gene; V was cut back by 0 bases and J by 4 bases. The DNA for the CDR3 is TGCGCCAGCAGCTTGGGGACAGGGGGTGGCACTGAAGCTTTCTTT. Protein sequence: CASSLGTGGGTEAFF. Looking up the rest from reference TRBV5-1 and TRBJ1-1 gives the full variable domain: KAGVTQTPRYLIKTRGQQVTLSCSPISGHRSVSWYQQTPGQGLQFLFEYFSETQRNKGNFPGRFSGRQFSNSRSEMNVSTLELGDSALYLCASSLGTGGGTEAFFGQGTRLTVV.

As concerns this clone: At one end the junction does not follow the germline gene, possibly because of a read error. The genes are TRBV3-1 (or the pseudogene TRBV3-2) and TRBJ1-4; tentatively, D is TRBD1 (5 bases). This CDR3 comprises 15 residues. Germline V CDR1 and CDR2: LGHDT, YNNKEL (reference sequence). The chain's CDR3 is CACSPVGAIDEKLFF. Here the CDR3 DNA reads TGTGCCTGCAGCCCAGTAGGGGCAATTGATGAAAAACTGTTTTTT.

This chain uses TRBV16 with TRBJ2-1; 7 nucleotides align to TRBD2. This CDR3 has 13 amino acids. The germline gives CDR1 KGHSY, CDR2 FQNENV. The junction had 6 bases not matched to a gene; V was cut back by 4 bases and J by 9 bases. As DNA, the CDR3 is TGTGCCAGCAGCCGTGAGCGGGGTAGTGAGCAGTTCTTC. Its protein is CASSRERGSEQFF.

The rearrangement joins TRBV6-1 to TRBJ1-6, with D tentatively TRBD1 (6 bases). CDR3 length: 13 residues. V lost 2 bases, J lost 10 bases, and 9 bases lay in between. CDR1 is MNHNS and CDR2 is SASEGT in the germline V gene. The CDR3 nucleotides read TGTGCCAGCAGTGAAACAGGGCAATCACCCCTCCACTTT. Its protein product is CASSETGQSPLHF.

Turning to this clone: The junction differs from germline at one of its ends, possibly a read error. The genes are TRBV19 and TRBJ1-1; 8 bases map to TRBD1. CDR1 is LNHDA and CDR2 is SQIVND in the germline V gene (reference sequence). This CDR3 region has 15 residues. CDR3 loop: CASSLDSGQVVKAFF. DNA for the CDR3: TGTGCCAGTAGTTTAGATTCGGGACAGGTGGTTAAAGCTTTCTTT.

This clone has only one observation. The chain carries TRBV2 and TRBJ1-2, with D perhaps matching TRBD1 (5 bases). There are 17 residues in the CDR3. V gave up 7 bases and J gave up 5 bases, with 26 bases separating them. CDR1 SNHLY and CDR2 FYNNEI come from the germline V gene. The CDR3 DNA follows: TGTGCCAGCAAGGGCTATTGGATCTCCCGCGGGGGGTATGGCTACACCTTC. Amino acids: CASKGYWISRGGYGYTF.

The V call is TRBV7-9, the J call TRBJ2-7; 8 bases agree with TRBD2. The CDR3 runs to 12 residues. V trimming: 5 bases; J trimming: 6 bases; junction bases outside the gene matches: 3. CDR1 is SEHNR and CDR2 is FQNEAQ in the germline V gene (reference sequence). CDR3: CASSLGGAEQYF. DNA for the CDR3: TGTGCCAGCAGCCTCGGGGGGGCCGAGCAGTACTTC.

V and J are TRBV9 and TRBJ1-6; a weak D match, TRBD1 (6 bases). With 0 bases removed from V and 6 bases from J, the gap between germline ends came to 10 bases. Germline V CDR1 and CDR2: SGDLS, YYNGEE. The CDR3 length is 15 residues. The CDR3 region is CASSVEGGGNSPLHF. The CDR3 DNA follows: TGTGCCAGCAGCGTAGAAGGGGGGGGTAATTCACCCCTCCACTTT.

This chain uses TRBV2 with TRBJ2-5; D gene uncertain. The V gene lost 4 bases and the J gene lost 5 bases, with 14 bases spanning the gap. Germline V gives CDR1 SNHLY, CDR2 FYNNEI. This CDR3 region has 14 residues. This CDR3 reads CASSVSRLAETQYF. The CDR3, as DNA: TGTGCCAGCAGTGTTTCTAGGTTAGCCGAGACCCAGTACTTC.

The genes are TRBV12-5 and TRBJ2-5, with TRBD1 identical over 7 bases. V shed 4 bases, J shed 4 bases, and the junction held 9 bases outside the gene matches. The CDR3 covers 15 residues. Germline V gene lookup returns CDR1 LGHNT and CDR2 FRNRAP. CDR3 amino acids: CASGSYTGVGETQYF. The CDR3 nucleotides read TGTGCTAGTGGTTCCTATACAGGGGTGGGAGAGACCCAGTACTTC.

The chain has TRBV10-2 and TRBJ1-5; D is perhaps TRBD1 (5 bases). The CDR3 loop spans 14 amino acids. Trimming shortened V by 2 bases and J by 6 bases, and 11 bases separated the two germline ends. CDR1 is WSHSY, CDR2 SAAADI, per germline. The CDR3 spells CASSENRRGQPQHF. Here the CDR3 DNA reads TGCGCCAGCAGTGAGAACAGGCGGGGTCAGCCCCAGCATTTT.

The chain joins TRBV27 to TRBJ2-3; D is unresolved. Trimming removed 5 bases at V and 1 base at J, with 4 bases between. From germline, CDR1 is MNHEY and CDR2 SMNVEV (reference sequence). This CDR3 is 12 amino acids long. CDR3 in amino acids: CASSPGTDTQYF. CDR3 nucleotides: TGTGCCAGCAGTCCCGGCACAGATACGCAGTATTTT.

V gene TRBV28 combines with J gene TRBJ2-7; a possible D gene is TRBD1 (6 bases). Germline V gene lookup returns CDR1 MDHEN and CDR2 SYDVKM. CDR3 length: 14 amino acids. With 7 bases removed from V and 4 bases from J, the gap between germline ends came to 17 bases. The CDR3 protein is CASKFRGLGYEQYF. The CDR3, as DNA: TGTGCCAGCAAATTCAGGGGATTGGGATACGAGCAGTACTTC. Looking up the rest from reference TRBV28 and TRBJ2-7 gives the full variable domain: DVKVTQSSRYLVKRTGEKVFLECVQDMDHENMFWYRQDPGLGLRLIYFSYDVKMKEKGDIPEGYSVSREKKERFSLILESASTNQTSMYLCASKFRGLGYEQYFGPGTRLTVT.

This chain joins TRBV9 and TRBJ2-2; 7 nucleotides agree with TRBD1. The CDR3 runs to 17 residues. J gave up 3 bases and V 4 bases, and 12 bases lay outside the gene matches. The germline CDR1 and CDR2 sequences are SGDLS and YYNGEE. CDR3 sequence (DNA): TGTGCCAGCAGCTCCAAACAACAGGGGATAGACACCGGGGAGCTGTTTTTT. Protein product: CASSSKQQGIDTGELFF.

V is TRBV30 and J is TRBJ1-6; the D is unclear. V was cut by 2 bases and J by 9 bases, with 14 bases left in between. CDR3 size: 14 residues. Germline loops: CDR1 GTSNPN, CDR2 SVGIG (reference sequence). CDR3 protein: CAWSPAGSGSPLHF. The CDR3 region has the DNA TGTGCCTGGAGTCCTGCTGGATCGGGTTCACCCCTCCACTTT.

V gene TRBV7-8 combines with J gene TRBJ2-5; 7 bases agree with TRBD1. Germline V gene sequence: CDR1 SGHVS, CDR2 FQNEAQ. This CDR3 has 13 residues. V trimming: 6 bases; J trimming: 4 bases; junction bases outside the gene matches: 5. The CDR3 nucleotides read TGTGCCAGCAGACCGACAGGGTTAGAGACCCAGTACTTC. This sequence encodes CASRPTGLETQYF.